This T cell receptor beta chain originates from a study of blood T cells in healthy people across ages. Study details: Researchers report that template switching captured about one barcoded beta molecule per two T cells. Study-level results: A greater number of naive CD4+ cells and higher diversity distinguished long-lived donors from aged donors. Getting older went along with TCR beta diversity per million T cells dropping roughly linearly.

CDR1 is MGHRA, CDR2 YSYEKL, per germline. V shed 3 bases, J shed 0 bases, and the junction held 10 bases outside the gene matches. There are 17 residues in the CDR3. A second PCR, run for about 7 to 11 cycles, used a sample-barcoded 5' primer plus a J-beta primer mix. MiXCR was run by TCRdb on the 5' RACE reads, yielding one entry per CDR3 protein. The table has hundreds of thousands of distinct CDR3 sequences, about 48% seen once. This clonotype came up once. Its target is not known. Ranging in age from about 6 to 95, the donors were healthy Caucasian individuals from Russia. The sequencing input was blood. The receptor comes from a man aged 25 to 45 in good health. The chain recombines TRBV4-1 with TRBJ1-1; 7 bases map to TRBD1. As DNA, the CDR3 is TGCGCCAGCAGCCAGACTCCCGGGACAGATATGAACACTGAAGCTTTCTTT. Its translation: CASSQTPGTDMNTEAFF.